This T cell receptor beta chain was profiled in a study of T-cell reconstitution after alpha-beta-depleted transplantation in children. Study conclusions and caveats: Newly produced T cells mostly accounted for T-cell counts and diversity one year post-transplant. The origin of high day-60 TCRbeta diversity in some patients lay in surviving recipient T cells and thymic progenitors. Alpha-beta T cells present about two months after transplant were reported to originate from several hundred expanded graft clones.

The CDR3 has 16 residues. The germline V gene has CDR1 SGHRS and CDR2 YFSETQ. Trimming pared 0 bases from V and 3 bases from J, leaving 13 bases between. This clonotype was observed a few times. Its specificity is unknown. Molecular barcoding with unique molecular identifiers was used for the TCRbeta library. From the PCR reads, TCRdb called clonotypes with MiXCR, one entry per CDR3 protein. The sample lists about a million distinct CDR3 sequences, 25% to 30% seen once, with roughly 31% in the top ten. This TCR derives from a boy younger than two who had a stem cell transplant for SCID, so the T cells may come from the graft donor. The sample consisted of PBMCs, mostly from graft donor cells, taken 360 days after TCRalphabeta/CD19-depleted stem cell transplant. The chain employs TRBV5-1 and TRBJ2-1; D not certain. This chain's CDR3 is CASSLASWALYNEQFF. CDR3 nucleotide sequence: TGCGCCAGCAGCTTGGCGAGCTGGGCCCTCTACAATGAGCAGTTCTTC.